These 4 T cell receptor beta chains originate from one sample sequenced in a study of T cells in women clearing cervical HPV infection. The data were produced by immunoSEQ multiplex PCR, yet TCRdb's version contains in-frame clones alone and is incomplete. Reported are 30,000 to 35,000 clones; the ten largest clones contain approximately 1.5%. Sequenced input: blood buffy coat. Receptors originate from a woman between 18 and 69 years old with a cervical HPV16 infection that either progressed to CIN3+ or cleared (not recorded which).

Note on this clone: The read ends 3 residues shy of where the CDR3 ends; the end is completed using the germline J gene. The chain links TRBV7-3 to TRBJ2-2; D unclear. V was pared by 0 bases and J by 1 base, with 9 bases between. The CDR3 extends over 16 amino acids. The germline CDR1 and CDR2 sequences are SGHTA and FQGTGA. The CDR3 here is CASSLTMRKNTGELFF. Partial CDR3 DNA: TGTGCCAGCAGCTTAACGATGCGGAAGAACACCGGGGAG.

Comments on this clone: The read is 3 residues too short to cover the CDR3 end, so that end is filled in from the germline J gene. The chain employs TRBV19 and TRBJ1-2; 12 bases are shared with TRBD1. The germline V gene encodes CDR1 LNHDA and CDR2 SQIVND (reference sequence). The length of the CDR3 is 14 residues. The CDR3 bases that were read are TGTGCCAGTAGCGCGGGACAGGGGGCGATCGGC. It translates to CASSAGQGAIG. The whole CDR3 is CASSAGQGAIGYTF.

Regarding this clone: The read ends 3 residues early relative to the CDR3; the germline J gene fills the gap. The rearrangement links TRBV18 to TRBJ1-2; D uncertain. This CDR3 comprises 15 residues. CDR1 is KGHSH and CDR2 is LQKENI in the germline V gene. The sequenced part of the CDR3 DNA is TGTGCCAGCTCCTTCGGCGGAGCGGGAGAAAATGAC. Residues: CASSFGGAGEND. The whole CDR3 protein is CASSFGGAGENDYTF.

Regarding this clone: The read stops 3 residues short of the end of the CDR3; the missing end is completed from the germline J gene. The chain combines TRBV19 with TRBJ2-7; 10 bases line up with TRBD2. The CDR3 extends over 14 amino acids. CDR1 LNHDA and CDR2 SQIVND come from the germline V gene (reference sequence). The J segment lost 1 base and the V segment lost 4 bases, leaving 1 base of the junction unmatched. The sequenced part of the CDR3 DNA is TGTGCCAGTAGTAGGACTAGCGGTTCCTACGAG. Its translation is CASSRTSGSYE. The full CDR3 protein is CASSRTSGSYEQYF.